This passage covers 3 T cell receptor beta chains from one sample sequenced in a study of Graves' ophthalmopathy and Graves' hyperthyroidism. Beta-chain TCR CDR3 regions were amplified from RNA transcripts. RT-PCR was first run with HTBI primers, then multiplex PCR in a second round. TCRdb called the multiplex PCR reads again in MiXCR, with one record for every CDR3 protein. Here the sample spans 500,000 to 600,000 distinct CDR3 sequences, less than 40% being singletons. The source material was peripheral blood or thyroid tissue (not recorded which). Every receptor here comes from an adult man with Graves' hyperthyroidism.

The chain is built from TRBV7-2 and TRBJ1-5, with no clear D. The germline CDR1 and CDR2 sequences are SGHTA and FQGNSA. CDR3 length equals 15 residues. Trimming left V 3 bases short and J 0 bases short, with 9 bases between. The CDR3 DNA sequence: TGTGCCAGCAGCTTGTGGCAGGATAGCAATCAGCCCCAGCATTTT. Protein sequence: CASSLWQDSNQPQHF.

In its sample, this clonotype was seen many times. The CDR3 sequence is CASRTSGNYEQYF. In DNA form, the CDR3 reads TGTGCCAGCAGAACCTCGGGAAATTACGAGCAGTACTTC. The rearrangement joins TRBV12-3 or TRBV12-4 to TRBJ2-7, with D perhaps matching TRBD2 (5 bases). There are 13 residues in the CDR3. Trimming took off 6 bases at V and 4 bases at J, with 13 bases between the two ends.

This clonotype was recorded at least ten times. The V and J genes are TRBV5-1 and TRBJ1-5, with TRBD1 as a possible D gene (6 bases). Trimming pared 0 bases from V and 7 bases from J, leaving 11 bases between. CDR1 and CDR2 (germline): SGHRS, YFSETQ. The CDR3 spans 14 residues. The CDR3 loop reads CASSLEGGYQPQHF. CDR3 DNA sequence: TGCGCCAGCAGCTTGGAAGGGGGATACCAGCCCCAGCATTTT.